This T cell receptor beta chain derives from a study of regulatory T cells in long-lasting Graves disease. With iRepertoire HTBI primers and Arm-PCR of CDR3 regions, TCR beta libraries were built. TCRdb itself ran the multiplex PCR reads through MiXCR, one entry per CDR3 protein. The sample lists fewer than 500,000 distinct CDR3 sequences; roughly 15% were seen once. The sample holds many counts of this clonotype. What it recognizes is unknown. Study-wide results and caveats: Repertoires from persistent disease leaned toward TRBV28, TRBJ1-2 and TRBJ2-5.

Documented time point: newly diagnosed GD, antithyroid drugs for less than 3 months. PBMCs provided the RNA from which the TCR library was made. This CDR3 region has 14 residues. Trimming at V came to 5 bases and at J to 10 bases, leaving 11 bases not matched to a gene. Per the germline V gene, CDR1 is MDHEN and CDR2 is SYDVKM. This sample was shared with a second study, whose subject was T cells in Graves' hyperthyroidism and ophthalmopathy. In that study: Lactation, pregnancy, other autoimmune disease or uncontrolled infection excluded patients.

The material was peripheral blood mononuclear cells (PBMCs), obtained at new diagnosis, from a patient treated with antithyroid drugs. This receptor was identified in a man aged 35 to 55 with Graves disease. The chain combines TRBV28 with TRBJ1-1; 9 bases match TRBD1. The CDR3 sequence is CASSPSGTGFRAFF. The CDR3 nucleotides read TGTGCCAGCAGTCCGTCCGGGACAGGGTTTCGAGCTTTCTTT.